The next 32 T cell receptor beta chains were all read from a single sample in a study of shared clonotypes between healthy human individuals. Sequenced by immunoSEQ multiplex PCR; TCRdb stores in-frame clones only, minus some. The sample lists around 2.5 million clones, roughly 93% occurring once. Sequenced: naive CD4+ T cells from PBMCs. Subset noted: CD45RA+ positively selected. All receptors derive from a man aged 18 to 30 in good health. Some clones in this sample may be carry-over from other donors' samples.

The chain has TRBV19 and TRBJ1-2; 8 bases map to TRBD1. CDR3 length: 13 amino acids. V gave up 4 bases and J gave up 4 bases; unmatched junction bases: 2. Germline-derived CDR1 and CDR2 are LNHDA and SQIVND (reference sequence). CDR3 sequence: CASSKTGVYGYTF. The DNA of the CDR3 is TGTGCCAGTAGTAAGACAGGGGTCTATGGCTACACCTTC.

This sequence joins TRBV5-1 and TRBJ2-2; TRBD2 aligns across 8 bases. The length of the CDR3 is 17 residues. Unmatched junction bases numbered 11, after V lost 3 bases and J lost 4 bases. The germline V gene has CDR1 SGHRS and CDR2 YFSETQ. The CDR3 is CASSSPVAGGTTGELFF. As DNA, the CDR3 is TGCGCCAGCAGCTCTCCCGTGGCGGGAGGCACCACCGGGGAGCTGTTTTTT.

The rearrangement links TRBV2 to TRBJ1-5; D is ambiguous. The V gene's germline CDR1 is SNHLY and CDR2 FYNNEI. This CDR3 spans 13 amino acids. Trimming stripped 8 bases from V and 0 bases from J, with 8 bases between. This CDR3 is CASLQNSNQPQHF. CDR3 coding DNA: TGTGCCAGCCTCCAGAATAGCAATCAGCCCCAGCATTTT.

This chain links TRBV19 with TRBJ1-1; tentatively, D is TRBD1 (5 bases). The CDR3 runs 15 residues. Germline V gene sequence: CDR1 LNHDA, CDR2 SQIVND (reference sequence). The V end was cut by 10 bases, the J end by 0 bases, with 18 bases between. The CDR3 region has the DNA TGTGCCAACCAGAAAAGGGGCCAGCTGAACACTGAAGCTTTCTTT. Protein product: CANQKRGQLNTEAFF.

The chain joins TRBV19 to TRBJ1-5; D perhaps matches TRBD1 (5 bases). CDR1 and CDR2 (germline): LNHDA, SQIVND (reference sequence). This CDR3 is 14 amino acids long. V was trimmed by 7 bases and J by 6 bases, leaving 16 bases between them. The CDR3 DNA reads as TGTGCCAGTAATGATATCAGGAGGGGTCAGCCCCAGCATTTT. Encoded protein: CASNDIRRGQPQHF.

In regard to this clone: An end of the junction does not agree with germline; a read error may underlie this. The chain employs TRBV4-1 and TRBJ1-5, with 7 positions matching TRBD1. The CDR3 sequence is 15 residues long. The germline CDR1 and CDR2 sequences are MGHRA and YSYEKL. For the CDR3, the DNA is TGCGCCAGTAGCCTGGGACAGACTTTCAATCAGCCCCAGCATTTT. It specifies CASSLGQTFNQPQHF.

The V and J genes are TRBV19 and TRBJ1-5; 8 nucleotides align to TRBD1. CDR1 is LNHDA, CDR2 SQIVND, per germline (reference sequence). With 7 bases clipped from V and 6 bases from J, the junction kept 20 bases outside the gene matches. The length of the CDR3 is 18 residues. The CDR3 DNA sequence: TGTGCCAGTAACCAACCGGGGGCCGGGACAGGAAAAGGTCAGCCCCAGCATTTT. Its protein product is CASNQPGAGTGKGQPQHF. Filled out from reference TRBV19 and TRBJ1-5, the complete variable domain reads DGGITQSPKYLFRKEGQNVTLSCEQNLNHDAMYWYRQDPGQGLRLIYYSQIVNDFQKGDIAEGYSVSREKKESFPLTVTSAQKNPTAFYLCASNQPGAGTGKGQPQHFGDGTRLSIL.

The V call is TRBV20-1, the J call TRBJ1-1; no definite D call. Trimming pared 3 bases from V and 4 bases from J, leaving 6 bases between. Per germline, CDR1 DFQATT and CDR2 SNEGSKA (reference sequence). The CDR3 is 11 amino acids. CDR3 residues: CSASPTTEAFF. Here the CDR3 DNA reads TGCAGTGCTAGCCCCACCACTGAAGCTTTCTTT.

To note about this clone: A read error may account for a junction end that differs from germline. The chain joins TRBV7-2 to TRBJ2-7; 8 bases line up with TRBD2. The CDR3 is 15 residues long. Germline-derived CDR1 and CDR2 are SGHTA and FQGNSA. The CDR3 loop is CASSPRGSGGLGQSF. The CDR3 coding sequence is TGTGCCAGCAGCCCCAGGGGATCGGGAGGGTTAGGTCAGAGCTTC.

The J gene is TRBJ2-5, the V gene TRBV19, with 10 bases matching TRBD2. Germline CDR1 is LNHDA and CDR2 is SQIVND (reference sequence). The CDR3 totals 15 residues. The trim removed 4 bases at V and 7 bases at J, leaving 9 bases unmatched. CDR3 DNA sequence: TGTGCCAGTAGTAGCGGCGCTAGCGGGGGCGGGACCCAGTACTTC. Its protein is CASSSGASGGGTQYF.

J is TRBJ2-1 and V is TRBV5-4, with 8 bases identical to TRBD1. Germline trimming cut 0 bases from V and 6 bases from J; bases unmatched to any gene: 8. Germline V gene lookup returns CDR1 SGHNT and CDR2 YYREEE (reference sequence). The CDR3 has 16 amino acids. The DNA for the CDR3 is TGTGCCAGCAGCTTGGGAGGACAGGGCTTTGGCAATGAGCAGTTCTTC. Its translation is CASSLGGQGFGNEQFF.

This clone was observed once. This chain links TRBV7-3 with TRBJ2-3; D possibly corresponds to TRBD1 (6 bases). The V gene lost 3 bases and the J gene lost 6 bases, with 16 bases spanning the gap. CDR3 length: 15 residues. Germline CDR1 is SGHTA and CDR2 is FQGTGA. The CDR3 region has the DNA TGTGCCAGCAGCTTCAGAGGACAGCCGTTGGATACGCAGTATTTT. Translation gives CASSFRGQPLDTQYF.

This sequence joins TRBV11-2 and TRBJ2-7; 8 nucleotides agree with TRBD2. V shed 3 bases and J 0 bases; nucleotides not matched to a gene: 10. The CDR3 is 17 residues long. Germline V gives CDR1 SGHAT, CDR2 FQNNGV. CDR3 protein: CASSFTGGPGVSYEQYF. For the CDR3, the DNA is TGTGCCAGCAGCTTCACGGGAGGGCCTGGGGTCTCCTACGAGCAGTACTTC.

The chain carries TRBV2 and TRBJ2-7, with D unresolved. The CDR3 length is 13 residues. CDR1 and CDR2 from the germline V gene are SNHLY and FYNNEI. V was pared by 6 bases and J by 0 bases, with 9 bases between. This chain's CDR3 is CASREWRSYEQYF. DNA of the CDR3: TGTGCCAGCAGGGAGTGGCGCTCCTACGAGCAGTACTTC.

The chain uses TRBV6-1 and TRBJ2-4, with 10 positions matching TRBD2. V gave up 5 bases and J gave up 7 bases; unmatched junction bases: 5. The CDR3 runs to 14 residues. Germline values: CDR1 MNHNS, CDR2 SASEGT. CDR3 coding DNA: TGTGCCAGCAGTAAGGAGCGGGGGGGTAACATTCAGTACTTC. Translated, it gives CASSKERGGNIQYF.

The gene calls are TRBV5-1 and TRBJ2-1; 10 nucleotides match TRBD2. The trim removed 5 bases at V and 10 bases at J, leaving 12 bases unmatched. The CDR3 is 15 residues long. Germline V gives CDR1 SGHRS, CDR2 YFSETQ. CDR3 nucleotides: TGCGCCAGCAGGCAAACTAGCGGGGCGTCTAGGGAGCAGTTCTTC. Protein sequence: CASRQTSGASREQFF.

This clone has a handful of counts. The chain employs TRBV6-5 and TRBJ1-1; maybe TRBD1 (5 bases). Trimming took off 4 bases at V and 6 bases at J, with 9 bases between the two ends. Germline values: CDR1 MNHEY, CDR2 SVGAGI. CDR3 length: 12 residues. CDR3 nucleotides: TGTGCCAGCAGTTTCCGGGGGTCTGAAGCTTTCTTT. Its translation is CASSFRGSEAFF.

This chain connects TRBV29-1 to TRBJ1-4, with no clear D. The CDR3 covers 12 residues. Germline V gene sequence: CDR1 SQVTM, CDR2 ANQGSEA. Deletions cut 5 bases from V and 4 bases from J, with 8 bases between. The CDR3 coding sequence is TGCAGCGTTTCGACGGATAATGAAAAACTGTTTTTT. It yields the protein CSVSTDNEKLFF.

This sequence joins TRBV29-1 and TRBJ2-1; D remains unclear. The CDR3 is made up of 13 amino acids. The germline V gene has CDR1 SQVTM and CDR2 ANQGSEA. V was pared by 2 bases and J by 4 bases, with 9 bases between. CDR3 coding DNA: TGCAGCGTTGAAACTGCCAGATACAATGAGCAGTTCTTC. This codes for CSVETARYNEQFF.

The rearrangement uses TRBV20-1 and TRBJ2-3; tentatively, D is TRBD1 (5 bases). CDR1 and CDR2 from the germline V gene are DFQATT and SNEGSKA (reference sequence). The CDR3 spans 9 residues. The CDR3 spells CRGADTQYF. In DNA form, the CDR3 reads TGCAGAGGGGCGGATACGCAGTATTTT.

The CDR3 sequence: CASSLQGQGLLGYTF. CDR3 coding DNA: TGTGCCAGCAGCTTACAGGGACAGGGTTTACTTGGCTACACCTTC. This sequence joins TRBV7-2 and TRBJ1-2; 9 bases are shared with TRBD1. This CDR3 has 15 amino acids. Germline V gene sequence: CDR1 SGHTA, CDR2 FQGNSA. J gave up 7 bases and V 2 bases, and 8 bases lay outside the gene matches. Using reference TRBV7-2 and TRBJ1-2 for the parts outside the CDR3, the full variable domain is GAGVSQSPSNKVTEKGKDVELRCDPISGHTALYWYRQSLGQGLEFLIYFQGNSAPDKSGLPSDRFSAERTGGSVSTLTIQRTQQEDSAVYLCASSLQGQGLLGYTFGSGTRLTVV.

V usage is TRBV28 and J usage is TRBJ1-2; D perhaps matches TRBD1 (6 bases). Germline V gene sequence: CDR1 MDHEN, CDR2 SYDVKM. V lost 3 bases and J 4 bases, leaving 18 bases between the germline ends. This CDR3 region has 16 residues. The CDR3 protein is CASSFPRGGPGYGYTF. The CDR3 DNA reads as TGTGCCAGCAGTTTCCCAAGAGGGGGTCCTGGCTATGGCTACACCTTC.

V gene TRBV11-2 combines with J gene TRBJ1-2; a possible D gene is TRBD1 (5 bases). The length of the CDR3 is 15 residues. Germline CDR1 is SGHAT and CDR2 is FQNNGV. Between the trimmed V and J ends, which lost 2 bases and 8 bases, there was a span of 18 bases. As DNA, the CDR3 is TGTGCCAGCAGCTTATCTTCGGGGCTCCTGGGAGGCTACACCTTC. It yields the protein CASSLSSGLLGGYTF.

The CDR3 region has the DNA TGTGCCAGCAGCTTAGAGCCCATGGCAGCGGCTTCCTACAATGAGCAGTTCTTC. Translation gives CASSLEPMAAASYNEQFF. The chain employs TRBV11-1 and TRBJ2-1; tentative D call: TRBD2 (5 bases). The V gene's germline CDR1 is SGHAT and CDR2 FQDESV (reference sequence). With 1 base removed from V and 1 base from J, the gap between germline ends came to 17 bases. The CDR3 is made up of 18 amino acids.

The chain couples TRBV7-3 to TRBJ2-1; 7 bases line up with TRBD1. CDR1 and CDR2 (germline): SGHTA, FQGTGA. V trimming: 5 bases; J trimming: 9 bases; junction bases outside the gene matches: 7. This CDR3 is 13 amino acids long. The CDR3 protein is CASSPARDSEQFF. The DNA of the CDR3 is TGTGCCAGCAGCCCAGCTCGGGACAGTGAGCAGTTCTTC.

On this clone: The sample carries other DNA sequences with the same CDR3. The chain carries TRBV28 and TRBJ1-1; D gene uncertain. This CDR3 comprises 11 residues. Germline CDR1 and CDR2: MDHEN and SYDVKM. V was pared by 5 bases and J by 4 bases, with 5 bases between. CDR3 nucleotide sequence: TGTGCCAGCAGTGGTAGCACTGAAGCTTTCTTT. Its protein product is CASSGSTEAFF.

J is TRBJ1-1 and V is TRBV5-5; the D gene is possibly TRBD1 (5 bases). The CDR3 has 12 residues. V was cut by 0 bases and J by 8 bases, with 8 bases left in between. CDR1 and CDR2 from the germline V gene are SGHKS and YYEKEE (reference sequence). CDR3 DNA: TGTGCCAGCAGCTTGGTTCGACAGGAAGCTTTCTTT. Its translation is CASSLVRQEAFF.

A word on this clone: Other DNA sequences of this sample code for an identical CDR3. The rearrangement links TRBV5-1 to TRBJ2-1; 7 nucleotides agree with TRBD2. CDR1 is SGHRS, CDR2 YFSETQ, per germline. Germline trimming cut 4 bases from V and 2 bases from J; bases unmatched to any gene: 6. The CDR3 length is 15 residues. The CDR3 sequence: CASSLAGDAYNEQFF. Here the CDR3 DNA reads TGCGCCAGCAGCCTTGCGGGGGACGCCTACAATGAGCAGTTCTTC.

The chain links TRBV29-1 to TRBJ2-5; a possible D gene is TRBD2 (6 bases). From germline, CDR1 is SQVTM and CDR2 ANQGSEA. The CDR3 spans 13 residues. Trimming took off 6 bases at V and 5 bases at J, with 16 bases between the two ends. The chain's CDR3 is CSVHSGGWETQYF. CDR3 sequence (DNA): TGCAGCGTCCACAGTGGGGGGTGGGAGACCCAGTACTTC.

The chain is built from TRBV6-5 and TRBJ1-1; TRBD1 aligns across 7 bases. The germline V gene encodes CDR1 MNHEY and CDR2 SVGAGI. Germline trimming cut 7 bases from V and 1 base from J; bases unmatched to any gene: 6. This CDR3 has 14 residues. This chain's CDR3 is CASKKDRTNTEAFF. The CDR3 DNA follows: TGTGCCAGCAAAAAGGACAGGACGAACACTGAAGCTTTCTTT.

As DNA, the CDR3 is TGTGCCAGCAGCCCCAGACCAGAAGAGACCCAGTACTTC. Its translation is CASSPRPEETQYF. This chain links TRBV7-9 with TRBJ2-5; D uncertain. The germline V and J ends were trimmed by 5 bases and 3 bases, with 10 bases remaining between them. The CDR3 runs 13 residues. The V gene's germline CDR1 is SEHNR and CDR2 FQNEAQ (reference sequence). The full variable domain, its missing parts supplied by reference TRBV7-9 and TRBJ2-5, is DTGVSQNPRHKITKRGQNVTFRCDPISEHNRLYWYRQTLGQGPEFLTYFQNEAQLEKSRLLSDRFSAERPKGSFSTLEIQRTEQGDSAMYLCASSPRPEETQYFGPGTRLLVL.

The V call is TRBV28, the J call TRBJ2-7; D may be TRBD1 (7 bases). The CDR3 extends over 13 amino acids. CDR1 MDHEN and CDR2 SYDVKM come from the germline V gene. Deletions cut 8 bases from V and 0 bases from J, with 11 bases between. The CDR3 spells CASGGTVSYEQYF. The CDR3 DNA sequence: TGTGCCAGCGGGGGGACAGTCTCCTACGAGCAGTACTTC.